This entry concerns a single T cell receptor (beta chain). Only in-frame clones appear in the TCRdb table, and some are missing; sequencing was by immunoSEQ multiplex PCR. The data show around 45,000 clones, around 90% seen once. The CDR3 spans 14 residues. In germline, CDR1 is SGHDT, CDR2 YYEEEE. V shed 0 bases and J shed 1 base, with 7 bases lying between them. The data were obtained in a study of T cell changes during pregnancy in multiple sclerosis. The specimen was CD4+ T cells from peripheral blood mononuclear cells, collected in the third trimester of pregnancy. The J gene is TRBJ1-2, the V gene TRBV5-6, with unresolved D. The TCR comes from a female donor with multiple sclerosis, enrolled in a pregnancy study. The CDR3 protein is CASSLEHLNYGYTF. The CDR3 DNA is TGTGCCAGCAGCTTGGAACACCTTAACTATGGCTACACCTTC.